This entry is about one T cell receptor beta chain. No antigen is known for it. TCRdb re-called the 5' RACE reads through MiXCR, storing one row per CDR3 protein. The data contain around 250,000 distinct CDR3 sequences, over 9% of them singletons. There are 16 residues in the CDR3. V was pared by 0 bases and J by 0 bases, with 9 bases between. Looked up from germline, CDR1 is KGHSH and CDR2 is LQKENI. The data were taken from a study of T-cell memory formation after mild COVID-19. Broader study findings: Among clones contracting day 15 to 85, CD4/CD8 was balanced, whereas later expanders leaned CD4+.

The rearrangement uses TRBV18 and TRBJ2-1, with D unclear. Sequenced sample: PBMCs or a T cell subset sorted from them (not recorded which). This TCR was recovered from a man aged 18 to 29 who had mild COVID-19 (a few samples of this study predate the infection). Cell type and time point are not known. The CDR3 DNA reads as TGTGCCAGCTCACCACCACTGAGAAGCTCCTACAATGAGCAGTTCTTC. Protein: CASSPPLRSSYNEQFF. Together with reference TRBV18 and TRBJ2-1, the CDR3 gives the full variable domain: NAGVMQNPRHLVRRRGQEARLRCSPMKGHSHVYWYRQLPEEGLKFMVYLQKENIIDESGMPKERFSAEFPKEGPSILRIQQVVRGDSAAYFCASSPPLRSSYNEQFFGPGTRLTVL.